The 9 T cell receptor beta chains below come from one sample, sequenced in a study of post-analysis software for immune sequencing data (dated by TCRdb to the mid-2010s). The library came from PCR. These reads were obtained on an Illumina HiSeq 2500. To reduce PCR and sequencing biases, unique molecular identifiers were incorporated into the TCR beta cDNA libraries. TCRdb cleaned the public reads at Q25 with fastp, built clones with MiXCR and kept in-frame beta chains. Rows with a matching CDR3 protein are joined into one entry that keeps the most common DNA and genes. Recorded for this sample are about 430,000 distinct CDR3 sequences; 35% to 45% of them occurred a single time. Clones ranked in the top ten supply approximately 7.6% of the sample. The paper's findings and limits, for the study overall: Patients showed significantly higher frequencies than controls for 4 or 5 TRBV segments, among them TRBV5-6, TRBV5-1 and TRBV20-1.

What these receptors recognize is not known. Sequencing was done on a sample of blood. The receptors were sampled from a girl aged 2-10 years with multiple sclerosis.

This chain joins TRBV25-1 and TRBJ1-1; D remains unclear. Trimming stripped 6 bases from V and 8 bases from J, with 16 bases between. Germline CDR1 is MGHDK and CDR2 is SYGVNS. CDR3 length: 13 amino acids. The CDR3 DNA reads TGTGCCAGCAGGGGGAAGGAAGGACGGGAAGCTTTCTTT. It codes for CASRGKEGREAFF.

The chain links TRBV30 to TRBJ1-5; 10 nucleotides line up with TRBD1. Germline CDR1 reads GTSNPN; CDR2 reads SVGIG (reference sequence). J was trimmed by 3 bases and V by 7 bases; bases with no gene match: 6. The CDR3 is 14 amino acids. In DNA, the CDR3 is TGTGCCTCATCCGGGACAGGGGACAATCAGCCCCAGCATTTT. This sequence encodes CASSGTGDNQPQHF.

The gene calls are TRBV11-2 and TRBJ1-6; D may be TRBD1 (5 bases). The CDR3 sequence is 14 residues long. Trimming took 0 bases from V and 14 from J, leaving 14 bases between them. CDR1 SGHAT and CDR2 FQNNGV come from the germline V gene. CDR3 in DNA: TGTGCCAGCAGCTTAGATTACAGAGGGGTGGCCCTCCACTTT. Its translation: CASSLDYRGVALHF. The whole variable domain, remainder taken from reference TRBV11-2 and TRBJ1-6, is EAGVAQSPRYKIIEKRQSVAFWCNPISGHATLYWYQQILGQGPKLLIQFQNNGVVDDSQLPKDRFSAERLKGVDSTLKIQPAKLEDSAVYLCASSLDYRGVALHFGNGTRLTVT.

The chain's CDR3 is CASSTSPYNEQFF. DNA of the CDR3: TGTGCCAGCAGCACCTCCCCCTACAATGAGCAGTTCTTC. This chain joins TRBV12-3 or TRBV12-4 and TRBJ2-1; D unclear. Trimming stripped 6 bases from V and 2 bases from J, with 8 bases between. The CDR3 is 13 amino acids.

The chain couples TRBV7-3 to TRBJ2-1, with 8 bases lining up with TRBD2. The trim removed 2 bases at V and 0 bases at J, leaving 12 bases unmatched. The CDR3 spans 19 residues. CDR1 and CDR2 from the germline V gene are SGHTA and FQGTGA. CDR3 in amino acids: CASSLGGSGNPSSYNEQFF. As DNA, the CDR3 is TGTGCCAGCAGCTTAGGAGGTAGCGGGAACCCGAGCTCCTACAATGAGCAGTTCTTC.

This clonotype was recorded a few times. The V call is TRBV7-3, the J call TRBJ2-1; 13 nucleotides agree with TRBD2. The germline CDR1 and CDR2 sequences are SGHTA and FQGTGA. The junction had 11 bases not matched to a gene; V was cut back by 4 bases and J by 8 bases. The CDR3 has 17 amino acids. The CDR3 DNA sequence: TGTGCCAGCAGCTCGCTCCGACTAGCGGGAGGAATTGATGAGCAGTTCTTC. This sequence encodes CASSSLRLAGGIDEQFF.

The rearrangement uses TRBV28 and TRBJ2-7; TRBD1 matches 10 bases. CDR1 and CDR2 from the germline V gene are MDHEN and SYDVKM. CDR3 length: 13 amino acids. The V segment lost 3 bases and the J segment 5 bases; nucleotides outside the gene matches: 1. Written as DNA, the CDR3 is TGTGCCAGCAGTTTCGGGACAGGGGACGAGCAGTACTTC. This encodes CASSFGTGDEQYF.

The V and J genes are TRBV20-1 and TRBJ2-7; D uncertain. V gave up 0 bases and J gave up 0 bases, with 9 bases separating them. Per germline, CDR1 DFQATT and CDR2 SNEGSKA (reference sequence). The CDR3 is 14 residues long. The CDR3 DNA reads as TGCAGTGCTAGAGATACACTGAGCTCCTACGAGCAGTACTTC. Translated, it gives CSARDTLSSYEQYF.

V usage is TRBV7-9 and J usage is TRBJ1-2; tentative D call: TRBD1 (5 bases). Trimming took 4 bases from V and 8 from J, leaving 11 bases between them. Per germline, CDR1 SEHNR and CDR2 FQNEAQ (reference sequence). The length of the CDR3 is 12 residues. The DNA of the CDR3 is TGTGCCAGCAGCTCAGTGGGGGACGGCTACACCTTC. This encodes CASSSVGDGYTF.